This T cell receptor beta chain is from a study of regulatory T cells in long-lasting Graves disease. Background on the study: Antithyroid drugs had been taken under 3 months by newly diagnosed Graves' patients.

CDR1 and CDR2 (germline): SGHDT, YYEEEE. The CDR3 is made up of 16 amino acids. Trimming took off 2 bases at V and 0 bases at J, with 12 bases between the two ends. Construction of the TCR beta libraries employed iRepertoire HTBI primers in conjunction with Arm-PCR of CDR3 regions. TCRdb re-analysed the multiplex PCR reads in MiXCR, keeping a single row per CDR3 protein. The sample has over 500,000 distinct CDR3 sequences; under 20% are singletons. The sample's time point: newly diagnosed GD, antithyroid drugs for less than 3 months. There was RNA extracted from PBMCs, and the TCR library was made from it. These data also featured in a second study, about T cells in Graves' hyperthyroidism and ophthalmopathy. In that study: Graves' hyperthyroidism qualified as stable when ophthalmopathy did not progress within 18 months. Patients with uncontrolled infections, other autoimmune diseases, pregnancy or lactation were excluded. When the TCR CDR3 underwent first-round RT-PCR, the HTBI primer set was used.

The clonotype comes from a woman aged 25 to 45 with Graves disease. The rearrangement links TRBV5-6 to TRBJ1-5; D ambiguous. The sequencing used peripheral blood mononuclear cells (PBMCs), collected at new diagnosis, from a patient treated with antithyroid drugs. The CDR3 DNA sequence: TGTGCCAGCAGCTTATTGGCGGCCGTTAGCAATCAGCCCCAGCATTTT. Translating gives CASSLLAAVSNQPQHF. The full variable domain, its missing parts supplied by reference TRBV5-6 and TRBJ1-5, is DAGVTQSPTHLIKTRGQQVTLRCSPKSGHDTVSWYQQALGQGPQFIFQYYEEEERQRGNFPDRFSGHQFPNYSSELNVNALLLGDSALYLCASSLLAAVSNQPQHFGDGTRLSIL.